The clone carrying this TCR beta chain was seen more than once but under ten times. Its antigen is unknown. TCRdb's table, derived via immunoSEQ multiplex PCR, lists solely in-frame clones and lacks some. This sample yields 47,000 or so clones, of which 65% to 85% are seen a single time; 11% belongs to the top ten. This entry belongs to a study of PD-1 blockade in classical Hodgkin lymphoma. The overall study: Every 2 weeks, patients got 3 mg/kg intravenous nivolumab.

Germline CDR1 is SGHTA and CDR2 is FQGNSA. This CDR3 region has 11 residues. V shed 4 bases and J shed 2 bases, with 1 base lying between them. Study-wide findings and caveats: Diversity similar to that of newly diagnosed patients was seen at baseline in complete responders. Newly diagnosed patients reportedly had lower baseline TCR diversity than healthy donors.

Each patient relapsed following autologous stem cell transplantation, and prior brentuximab vedotin exposure differed. Best response was recorded as complete response, partial response or progressive disease. Sequences were derived from peripheral blood mononuclear cells (PBMCs), sampled at baseline. The chain carries TRBV7-2 and TRBJ2-3; no firm D call. The TCR was taken from a human donor with classical Hodgkin lymphoma. The CDR3 region is CASSSTDTQYF. The DNA of the CDR3 is TGTGCCAGCAGCTCCACAGATACGCAGTATTTT.